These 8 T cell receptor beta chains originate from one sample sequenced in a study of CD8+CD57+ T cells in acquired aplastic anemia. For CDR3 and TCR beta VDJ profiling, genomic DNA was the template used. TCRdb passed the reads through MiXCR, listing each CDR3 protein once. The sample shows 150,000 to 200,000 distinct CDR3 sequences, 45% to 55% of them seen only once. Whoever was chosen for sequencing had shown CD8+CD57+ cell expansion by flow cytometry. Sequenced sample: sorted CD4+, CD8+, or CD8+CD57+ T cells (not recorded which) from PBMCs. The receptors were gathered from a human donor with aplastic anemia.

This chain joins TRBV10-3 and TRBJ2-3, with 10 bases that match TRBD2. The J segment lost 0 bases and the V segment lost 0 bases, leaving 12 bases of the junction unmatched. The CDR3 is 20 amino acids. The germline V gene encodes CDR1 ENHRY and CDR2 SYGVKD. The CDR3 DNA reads TGTGCCATCAGTGAGTCAACCTCTAGCGGGAGCGGGTCTAGCACAGATACGCAGTATTTT. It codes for CAISESTSSGSGSSTDTQYF.

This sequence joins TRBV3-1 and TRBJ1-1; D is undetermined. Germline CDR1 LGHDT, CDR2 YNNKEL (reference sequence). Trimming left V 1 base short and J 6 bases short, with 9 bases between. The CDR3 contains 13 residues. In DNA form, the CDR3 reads TGTGCCAGCAGCCAAGCAATAAGAGCTGAAGCTTTCTTT. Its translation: CASSQAIRAEAFF.

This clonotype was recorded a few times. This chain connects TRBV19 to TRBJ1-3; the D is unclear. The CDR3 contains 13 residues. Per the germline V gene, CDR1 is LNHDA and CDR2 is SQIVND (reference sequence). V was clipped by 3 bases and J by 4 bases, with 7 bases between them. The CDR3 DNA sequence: TGTGCCAGTAGTATTGACAAAGGAAACACCATATATTTT. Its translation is CASSIDKGNTIYF.

CDR3: CASGGDGPNQPQHF. CDR3 sequence (DNA): TGTGCCAGCGGAGGGGACGGACCCAATCAGCCCCAGCATTTT. The J gene is TRBJ1-5, the V gene TRBV2; D is perhaps TRBD1 (5 bases). Trimming took off 8 bases at V and 3 bases at J, with 14 bases between the two ends. Germline CDR1 SNHLY, CDR2 FYNNEI. The CDR3 consists of 14 residues.

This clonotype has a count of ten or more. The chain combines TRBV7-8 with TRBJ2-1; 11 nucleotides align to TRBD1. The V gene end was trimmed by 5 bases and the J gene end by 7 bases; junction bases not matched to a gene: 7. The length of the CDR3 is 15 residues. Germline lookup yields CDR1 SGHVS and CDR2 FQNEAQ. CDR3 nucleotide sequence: TGTGCCAGCAGCGCACCGGGACAGGGGGTGAATGAGCAGTTCTTC. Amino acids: CASSAPGQGVNEQFF.

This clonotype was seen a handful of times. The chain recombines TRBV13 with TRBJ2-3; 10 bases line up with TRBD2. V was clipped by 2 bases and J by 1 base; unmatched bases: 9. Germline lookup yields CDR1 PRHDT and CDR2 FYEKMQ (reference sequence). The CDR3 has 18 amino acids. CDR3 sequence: CASSLLTAGGLGTDTQYF. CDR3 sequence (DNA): TGTGCCAGCAGCTTATTAACAGCGGGGGGGCTGGGCACAGATACGCAGTATTTT.

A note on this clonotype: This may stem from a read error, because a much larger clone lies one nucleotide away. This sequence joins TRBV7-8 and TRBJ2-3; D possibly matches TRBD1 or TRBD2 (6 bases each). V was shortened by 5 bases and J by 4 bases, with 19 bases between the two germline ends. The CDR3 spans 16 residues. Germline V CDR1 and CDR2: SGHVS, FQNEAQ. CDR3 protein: CASSQPRRGVADTQYF. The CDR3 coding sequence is TGTGCCAGCAGCCAACCCAGGAGGGGGGTCGCAGATACGCAGTATTTT.

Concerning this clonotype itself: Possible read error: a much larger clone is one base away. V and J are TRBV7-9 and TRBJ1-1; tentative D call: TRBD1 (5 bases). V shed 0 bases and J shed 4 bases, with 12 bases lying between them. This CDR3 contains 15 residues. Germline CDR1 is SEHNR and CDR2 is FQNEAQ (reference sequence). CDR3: CASSLAYPGTTEAFF. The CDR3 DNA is TGTGCCAGCAGCTTAGCTTACCCAGGGACCACTGAAGCTTTCTTT.